This TCR beta chain was found in a study of spatial heterogeneity in lung cancer. About the research overall: Every unique TCR and UMI combination, on average, appeared more than ten times in raw reads. Study findings and constraints: Counts of expanded intratumoral alpha and beta TCRs tracked tumor mutation counts. Tumor T-cell coverage was an estimated 7% or so for alpha and roughly 12% for beta chains.

By frequency in the sample, this clonotype is medium-sized (0.01 to 0.1%). Its antigen is unidentified. TCRdb re-called the 5' RACE reads with MiXCR, one entry per CDR3 protein. The sample carries over 2,500 distinct CDR3 sequences, more than 3% recorded once. Time point: sample taken at primary tumor resection. The approximately 77 donors had untreated early-stage non-small cell lung cancer. The study sequenced unsorted whole RNA from tumor, nontumor lung or frozen PBMC. The sample here was lung tumor tissue, taken at surgery. The origin of this receptor is a male donor with early-stage non-small cell lung cancer.

The CDR3 spells CASSQDVGINTEAFF. DNA of the CDR3: TGCGCCAGCAGCCAAGATGTGGGGATTAACACTGAAGCTTTCTTT. The chain recombines TRBV4-3 with TRBJ1-1, with no clear D. The V and J ends lost 0 bases and 2 bases respectively, with 10 bases between them. Per the germline V gene, CDR1 is LGHNA and CDR2 is YSLEER. This CDR3 has 15 residues.